The 2 T cell receptor beta chains given below trace back to one sample, sequenced in a study of beta chain features in type 1 diabetes. The study reverse transcribed the entire isolated RNA, so it sequenced expressed TCRB transcripts. Produced via immunoSEQ multiplex PCR; TCRdb's table is partial and in-frame only. Among 160,000 or so clones listed, roughly 8% were seen once. Study results and caveats: The study found moderately but significantly shorter TCRB CDR3s in all four CD4+ subsets of Type 1 diabetes patients.

These receptors lack a known antigen. Source material: central memory CD4+ T cells from blood. The receptors derive from a woman between 18 and 30 years old with type 1 diabetes.

This clone was recorded many times. The rearrangement links TRBV2 to TRBJ2-1; weak D call: TRBD2 (5 bases). This CDR3 contains 16 residues. The germline V and J ends were trimmed by 3 bases and 4 bases, with 16 bases remaining between them. Germline V gene lookup returns CDR1 SNHLY and CDR2 FYNNEI. The CDR3: CASSEEALTTYNEQFF. The CDR3 DNA sequence: TGTGCCAGCAGTGAGGAGGCCTTAACAACATACAATGAGCAGTTCTTC.

CDR3 amino acids: CASSRTYSNQPQHF. As DNA, the CDR3 is TGTGCCAGTAGTCGGACATATAGCAATCAGCCCCAGCATTTT. The gene calls are TRBV19 and TRBJ1-5, with D maybe TRBD1 (5 bases). Trimming took 5 bases from V and 0 from J, leaving 8 bases between them. The CDR3 covers 14 residues. Germline-derived CDR1 and CDR2 are LNHDA and SQIVND (reference sequence). Filled out from reference TRBV19 and TRBJ1-5, the complete variable domain reads DGGITQSPKYLFRKEGQNVTLSCEQNLNHDAMYWYRQDPGQGLRLIYYSQIVNDFQKGDIAEGYSVSREKKESFPLTVTSAQKNPTAFYLCASSRTYSNQPQHFGDGTRLSIL.